Detailed here is one TCR beta chain. The antigen remains undetermined. This sample was included in a study of post-analysis software for immune sequencing data. Study results and caveats: In patients, TRBV5-6, TRBV5-1 and TRBV20-1 belonged to roughly 5 TRBV segments found more frequently than in controls.

V shed 4 bases and J shed 2 bases, with 19 bases lying between them. Germline CDR1 DFQATT, CDR2 SNEGSKA (reference sequence). The CDR3 extends over 16 amino acids. cDNA libraries of TCR beta carried unique molecular identifiers. MiXCR, run by TCRdb on the PCR reads, gives a single entry per CDR3 protein. The repertoire has roughly 700,000 distinct CDR3 sequences, 25% to 30% of them found once; the top ten carry around 0.56%. The chain is built from TRBV20-1 and TRBJ2-3; D gene uncertain. This receptor was obtained from a girl aged 10-17 years with multiple sclerosis. Sequenced sample: blood. As DNA, the CDR3 is TGCAGTGCTAAATCGTACAGTAACGCTTCCACAGATACGCAGTATTTT. Translating it yields CSAKSYSNASTDTQYF.